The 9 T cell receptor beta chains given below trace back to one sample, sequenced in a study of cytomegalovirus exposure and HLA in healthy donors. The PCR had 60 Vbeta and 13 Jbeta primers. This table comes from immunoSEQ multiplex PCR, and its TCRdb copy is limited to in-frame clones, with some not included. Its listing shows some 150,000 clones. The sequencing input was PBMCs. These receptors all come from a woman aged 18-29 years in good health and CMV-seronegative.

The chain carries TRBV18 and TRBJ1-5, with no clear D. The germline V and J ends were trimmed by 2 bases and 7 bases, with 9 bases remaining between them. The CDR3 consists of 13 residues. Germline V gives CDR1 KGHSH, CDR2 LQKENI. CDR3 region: CASSPGEGQPQHF. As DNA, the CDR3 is TGTGCCAGCTCACCAGGGGAGGGCCAGCCCCAGCATTTT.

The CDR3 sequence is CASSQRGLAAYEQYF. The DNA for the CDR3 is TGTGCCAGCAGCCAGCGGGGACTAGCGGCATACGAGCAGTACTTC. The chain combines TRBV13 with TRBJ2-5; TRBD2 agrees at 11 bases. The J call is doubtful: the DNA matches TRBJ2-7 better. CDR3 size: 15 residues. The V gene's germline CDR1 is PRHDT and CDR2 FYEKMQ (reference sequence).

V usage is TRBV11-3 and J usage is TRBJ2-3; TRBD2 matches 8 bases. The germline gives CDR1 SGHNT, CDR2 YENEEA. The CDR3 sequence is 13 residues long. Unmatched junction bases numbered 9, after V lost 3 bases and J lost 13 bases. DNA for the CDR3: TGTGCCAGCAGCTTCGGACTAGCAGAGGCGGAGTATTTT. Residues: CASSFGLAEAEYF.

CDR3 region: CASSEFDRSYNEQFF. The CDR3 nucleotides are TGCGCCAGCAGTGAGTTTGATCGGTCCTACAATGAGCAGTTCTTC. J is TRBJ2-1 and V is TRBV10-2; D gene uncertain. Germline V CDR1 and CDR2: WSHSY, SAAADI. There are 15 residues in the CDR3. The V end lost 1 base, the J end lost 1 base, and 8 bases lay between the germline ends.

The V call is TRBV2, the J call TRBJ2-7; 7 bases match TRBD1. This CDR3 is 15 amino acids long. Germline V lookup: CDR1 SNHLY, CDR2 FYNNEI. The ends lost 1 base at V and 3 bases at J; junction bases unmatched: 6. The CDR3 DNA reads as TGTGCCAGCAGTGAAGTGGGCTACAGGGGCTACGAGCAGTACGTC. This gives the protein CASSEVGYRGYEQYV.

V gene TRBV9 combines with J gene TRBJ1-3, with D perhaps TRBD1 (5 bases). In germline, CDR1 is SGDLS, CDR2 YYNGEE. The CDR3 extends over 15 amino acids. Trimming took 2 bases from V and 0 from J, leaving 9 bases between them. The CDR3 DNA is TGTGCCAGCAGCGTTGACAGCGTCTCTGGAAACACCATATATTTT. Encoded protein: CASSVDSVSGNTIYF.

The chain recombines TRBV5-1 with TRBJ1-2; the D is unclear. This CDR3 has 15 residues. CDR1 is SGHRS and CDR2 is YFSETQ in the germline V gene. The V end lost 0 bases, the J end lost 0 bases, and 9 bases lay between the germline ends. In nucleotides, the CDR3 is TGCGCCAGCAGCTTGGTGGAGGGAGCTAACTATGGCTACACCTTC. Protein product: CASSLVEGANYGYTF.

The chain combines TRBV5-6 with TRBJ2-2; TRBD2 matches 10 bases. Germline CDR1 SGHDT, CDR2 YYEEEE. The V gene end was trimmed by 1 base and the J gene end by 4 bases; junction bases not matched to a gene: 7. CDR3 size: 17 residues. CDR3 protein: CASSLSGRARVTGELFF. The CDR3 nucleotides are TGTGCCAGCAGCTTGAGCGGGAGGGCCCGGGTCACCGGGGAGCTGTTTTTT.

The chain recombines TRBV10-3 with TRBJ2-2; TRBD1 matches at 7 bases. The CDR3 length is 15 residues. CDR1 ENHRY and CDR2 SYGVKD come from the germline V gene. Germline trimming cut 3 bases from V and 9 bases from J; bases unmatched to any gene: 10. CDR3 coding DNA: TGTGCCATCAGTGAAGGAAGGGGGCTTCGGCGGGAGCTGTTTTTT. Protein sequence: CAISEGRGLRRELFF.